These 21 T cell receptor beta chains share one sample of origin, sequenced in a study of T cells in tuberculosis. Sequenced by immunoSEQ multiplex PCR; TCRdb stores in-frame clones only, minus some. The sample comprises 85,000 to 90,000 clones, roughly 91% of which are singletons, and less than 2.5% rests with the top ten. Sorting used thawed, overnight-rested PBMC stained with anti-CD3, a viability dye and GMM-loaded CD1B tetramer. C32 glucose monomycolate from Rhodococcus equi was loaded onto the CD1B tetramers. The sequencing input was CD1b-GMM tetramer-negative cells sorted from PBMCs. The receptors originated from an adult woman with latent tuberculosis.

This clone was picked up one time. The chain couples TRBV28 to TRBJ1-2; TRBD1 is a possible D gene (6 bases). The germline V and J ends were trimmed by 8 bases and 4 bases, with 17 bases remaining between them. This CDR3 spans 14 amino acids. CDR1 MDHEN and CDR2 SYDVKM come from the germline V gene. The CDR3 region has the DNA TGTGCCAGCTCGAGGACAGTACCCTTCTATGGCTACACCTTC. This sequence encodes CASSRTVPFYGYTF.

The genes are TRBV7-8 and TRBJ1-6; maybe TRBD1 (5 bases). The CDR3 is made up of 12 amino acids. The V and J ends lost 6 bases and 5 bases respectively, with 5 bases between them. The V gene's germline CDR1 is SGHVS and CDR2 FQNEAQ. The CDR3 spells CASRDNNSPLHF. The CDR3 nucleotides are TGTGCCAGCAGGGACAATAATTCACCCCTCCACTTT. The full variable domain, in which reference TRBV7-8 and TRBJ1-6 provide the parts outside the CDR3, is GAGVSQSPRYKVAKRGQDVALRCDPISGHVSLFWYQQALGQGPEFLTYFQNEAQLDKSGLPSDRFFAERPEGSVSTLKIQRTQQEDSAVYLCASRDNNSPLHFGNGTRLTVT.

The chain couples TRBV11-2 to TRBJ1-1; 9 nucleotides align to TRBD1. J lost 5 bases, V lost 3 bases, and 7 bases had no gene match. This CDR3 has 15 residues. Germline CDR1 SGHAT, CDR2 FQNNGV. The CDR3: CASSFGTGTRTEAFF. The CDR3 DNA follows: TGTGCCAGCAGCTTCGGGACAGGGACTCGGACTGAAGCTTTCTTT.

The chain links TRBV4-1 to TRBJ2-5; TRBD2 might be the D (5 bases). The DNA end is a closer match to TRBJ2-7, so the J assignment may be wrong. The length of the CDR3 is 15 residues. Germline V gene sequence: CDR1 MGHRA, CDR2 YSYEKL. CDR3 DNA: TGCGCCAGCAGCCCTAACCGGGGTCCACCCTACGAGCAGTACTTC. Encoded protein: CASSPNRGPPYEQYF.

This clone has just one count. The J gene is TRBJ2-4, the V gene TRBV5-1; 8 bases agree with TRBD1. V trimming: 0 bases; J trimming: 3 bases; junction bases outside the gene matches: 5. CDR1 and CDR2 (germline): SGHRS, YFSETQ. This CDR3 has 16 residues. The CDR3: CASSLVRGQGKNIQYF. DNA for the CDR3: TGCGCCAGCAGCTTGGTCAGGGGGCAGGGCAAAAACATTCAGTACTTC.

The CDR3 region has the DNA TGTGCCAGTGCCGGGACTAGCAAGCGGTATTTT. Its protein product is CASAGTSKRYF. This chain uses TRBV19 with TRBJ2-3; the match to TRBD2 covers 9 bases. The trim removed 8 bases at V and 14 bases at J, leaving 8 bases unmatched. This CDR3 is 11 amino acids long. From germline, CDR1 is LNHDA and CDR2 SQIVND (reference sequence).

The CDR3 protein is CSVETLAGVTSTDTQYF. CDR3 DNA: TGCAGCGTTGAAACACTAGCGGGTGTAACTAGCACAGATACGCAGTATTTT. This chain links TRBV29-1 with TRBJ2-3, with 9 bases that match TRBD2. Per germline, CDR1 SQVTM and CDR2 ANQGSEA. V was clipped by 2 bases and J by 0 bases; unmatched bases: 9. The CDR3 consists of 17 residues.

J is TRBJ2-1 and V is TRBV19; 8 bases map to TRBD2. The junction had 6 bases not matched to a gene; V was cut back by 4 bases and J by 4 bases. The CDR3 consists of 15 residues. From germline, CDR1 is LNHDA and CDR2 SQIVND (reference sequence). CDR3 sequence: CASSTRGGLYNEQFF. The CDR3 DNA is TGTGCCAGTAGTACACGGGGGGGCTTATACAATGAGCAGTTCTTC. Together with reference TRBV19 and TRBJ2-1, the CDR3 gives the full variable domain: DGGITQSPKYLFRKEGQNVTLSCEQNLNHDAMYWYRQDPGQGLRLIYYSQIVNDFQKGDIAEGYSVSREKKESFPLTVTSAQKNPTAFYLCASSTRGGLYNEQFFGPGTRLTVL.

The chain joins TRBV5-4 to TRBJ1-1; D might be TRBD1 (5 bases). CDR1 and CDR2 from the germline V gene are SGHNT and YYREEE (reference sequence). The CDR3 loop spans 14 amino acids. The V gene lost 0 bases and the J gene lost 6 bases, with 12 bases spanning the gap. Here the CDR3 reads CASSLGQGRAEAFF. CDR3 bases: TGTGCCAGCAGCTTGGGGCAGGGCAGGGCTGAAGCTTTCTTT. The variable domain in full, completed from reference TRBV5-4 and TRBJ1-1, reads ETGVTQSPTHLIKTRGQQVTLRCSSQSGHNTVSWYQQALGQGPQFIFQYYREEENGRGNFPPRFSGLQFPNYSSELNVNALELDDSALYLCASSLGQGRAEAFFGQGTRLTVV.

The J gene is TRBJ1-2, the V gene TRBV2; D is possibly TRBD1 (6 bases). Per the germline V gene, CDR1 is SNHLY and CDR2 is FYNNEI. The CDR3 covers 12 residues. Trimming shortened V by 5 bases and J by 7 bases, and 11 bases separated the two germline ends. CDR3 in DNA: TGTGCCAGCAGTCCCACAGGGAGTGGCTACACCTTC. Its translation is CASSPTGSGYTF.

The rearrangement links TRBV19 to TRBJ2-1, with 10 bases matching TRBD1. V was clipped by 6 bases and J by 5 bases; unmatched bases: 13. This CDR3 region has 17 residues. Looked up from germline, CDR1 is LNHDA and CDR2 is SQIVND (reference sequence). The DNA for the CDR3 is TGTGCCAGTAGGGCCCGGACAGGGGGAGTGTCCAACAATGAGCAGTTCTTC. Encoded protein: CASRARTGGVSNNEQFF.

The V gene is TRBV10-3, the J gene TRBJ2-1, with 11 bases that match TRBD1. Germline CDR1 reads ENHRY; CDR2 reads SYGVKD. CDR3 length: 15 amino acids. V lost 5 bases and J lost 7; bases outside the gene matches: 7. CDR3 bases: TGTGCCATCAGTTCCTCCCGGGACAGGGGGAATGAGCAGTTCTTC. Protein: CAISSSRDRGNEQFF.

Notes on this clone: An end of the junction does not agree with germline; a read error may underlie this. Other DNA sequences in the same sample also yield this CDR3. V gene TRBV29-1 combines with J gene TRBJ2-7; 7 bases are a match to TRBD2. Per germline, CDR1 SQVTM and CDR2 ANQGSEA. There are 12 residues in the CDR3. In DNA, the CDR3 is TGCAGCGTTGATTGGGGGGGGAACGAGCAGTACTTT. Protein: CSVDWGGNEQYF.

The rearrangement uses TRBV7-9 and TRBJ2-3; weak D call: TRBD1 (6 bases). Trimming pared 5 bases from V and 6 bases from J, leaving 12 bases between. This CDR3 spans 13 amino acids. Germline V gene sequence: CDR1 SEHNR, CDR2 FQNEAQ (reference sequence). In DNA form, the CDR3 reads TGTGCCAGCAGCCCACATACAGGGGATACGCAGTATTTT. Its protein product is CASSPHTGDTQYF.

This clone was seen once. The chain employs TRBV6-1 and TRBJ1-5; no reliable D call. Trimming left V 5 bases short and J 0 bases short, with 5 bases between. Germline V gives CDR1 MNHNS, CDR2 SASEGT. The CDR3 runs to 13 residues. CDR3 in amino acids: CASSLNSNQPQHF. CDR3 in DNA: TGTGCCAGCAGTCTAAATAGCAATCAGCCCCAGCATTTT.

This clone was seen more than once but under ten times. The sample contains more than one DNA sequence encoding this CDR3. The J gene is TRBJ1-6, the V gene TRBV19, with 11 bases lining up with TRBD1. Germline trimming cut 4 bases from V and 5 bases from J; bases unmatched to any gene: 4. Germline CDR1 and CDR2: LNHDA and SQIVND (reference sequence). This CDR3 is built from 16 residues. CDR3 sequence: CASSKGQGADNSPLHF. CDR3 DNA sequence: TGTGCCAGTAGTAAAGGACAGGGGGCGGATAATTCACCCCTCCACTTT.

This clone showed up just once. The J gene is TRBJ2-7, the V gene TRBV19; 10 bases are a match to TRBD1. Germline CDR1 LNHDA, CDR2 SQIVND (reference sequence). V lost 6 bases, J lost 5 bases, and 7 bases stayed unmatched. The CDR3 consists of 14 residues. This CDR3 is CASRPGQGINEQYF. CDR3 in DNA: TGTGCCAGTAGACCGGGACAGGGGATAAACGAGCAGTACTTC.

The V gene is TRBV27, the J gene TRBJ2-5; no definite D call. The CDR3 length is 13 residues. CDR1 MNHEY and CDR2 SMNVEV come from the germline V gene (reference sequence). V was cut by 6 bases and J by 7 bases, with 15 bases left in between. The CDR3 sequence: CASSLKRSGTQYF. CDR3 DNA: TGTGCCAGCAGCCTAAAGAGGTCGGGGACCCAGTACTTC.

V is TRBV4-1 and J is TRBJ1-4; D might be TRBD1 (5 bases). V lost 4 bases, J lost 0 bases, and 12 bases lay in between. Germline V lookup: CDR1 MGHRA, CDR2 YSYEKL. CDR3 length: 16 residues. DNA for the CDR3: TGCGCCAGCAGCCCGGGGGGGGGTGCAACTAATGAAAAACTGTTTTTT. Amino acid sequence: CASSPGGGATNEKLFF.

The chain links TRBV5-4 to TRBJ2-1; TRBD2 matches 9 bases. CDR1 and CDR2 from the germline V gene are SGHNT and YYREEE (reference sequence). V dropped 0 bases and J dropped 7; count of bases not matched to a gene: 20. This CDR3 is 20 amino acids long. CDR3 loop: CASSLGPRVAGGQGGNEQFF. The DNA for the CDR3 is TGTGCCAGCAGCTTGGGCCCCCGGGTTGCGGGGGGGCAGGGAGGGAATGAGCAGTTCTTC. The entire variable domain, with the rest obtained from reference TRBV5-4 and TRBJ2-1, is as follows: ETGVTQSPTHLIKTRGQQVTLRCSSQSGHNTVSWYQQALGQGPQFIFQYYREEENGRGNFPPRFSGLQFPNYSSELNVNALELDDSALYLCASSLGPRVAGGQGGNEQFFGPGTRLTVL.

The chain carries TRBV6-1 and TRBJ2-3; TRBD1 matches at 7 bases. The V and J ends lost 4 bases and 0 bases, in that order; junction bases with no gene match: 4. Germline CDR1 and CDR2: MNHNS and SASEGT. The CDR3 is 15 amino acids. The CDR3 loop reads CASSAEGASTDTQYF. DNA for the CDR3: TGTGCCAGCAGTGCCGAGGGGGCCAGCACAGATACGCAGTATTTT.